This T cell receptor beta chain emerged from a study of shared clonotypes between healthy human individuals. The overall study: Per donor, CD8 memory used one plate, CD8 naive used two, CD4 memory used three and CD4 naive used three.

A remark on this clone: Its antigen is still unknown.

CD8 cells regarded as naive lacked CD45RO, were positively chosen for CCR7, and omitted terminally differentiated effector memory CD45RA+ cells. The CDR3 is 14 amino acids. Germline loops: CDR1 LNHDA, CDR2 SQIVND (reference sequence). The V end was cut by 5 bases, the J end by 6 bases, with 16 bases between. Broader study findings: Non-shared clonotypes were found to have lower generation probabilities than the clonotypes that were shared by all four of the sorted-subset donors. Generally, estimated richness proved larger in naive subsets than it did in memory subsets.

Repertoires were generated with immunoSEQ multiplex PCR, while TCRdb's copy carries only in-frame clones and drops some. The table lists millions of clones, over 85% of them singletons, with around 1.1% in the top ten. The chain has TRBV19 and TRBJ1-1; D gene ambiguous. Specimen: naive CD8+ T cells sorted from blood. This TCR was recovered from a man between 18 and 29 years old in good health. CDR3 nucleotide sequence: TGTGCCAGTAGTCCTACGGAGGGAGGCCCTGAAGCTTTCTTT. This codes for CASSPTEGGPEAFF.